The source of this T cell receptor (beta chain) is a study of blood T cell repertoires in COVID-19. Study-level information: COVID-19 samples, acute and convalescent, were from the United States, Italy and Spain. Nucleic acid was either cDNA or gDNA, and it came from T cells, B-cell-depleted T cells, or PBMCs.

Original methodology: Estimation of nucleated cell counts relied on the amplification of reference gene primers. TCRdb keeps only in-frame clones here, not all; method: immunoSEQ multiplex PCR. The DNA was the basis for D and trimming; V, J and clone size are from that table. The table lists around 150,000 clones, around four fifths of them singletons. V lost 1 base, J lost 5 bases, and 2 bases stayed unmatched. The CDR3 length is 16 residues. CDR1 and CDR2 from the germline V gene are LNHDA and SQIVND (reference sequence). This clone was detected only once. The rearrangement links TRBV19 to TRBJ2-1, with TRBD2 identical over 13 bases. Sequencing was done on a sample of peripheral blood. The TCR comes from a woman over 75 with acute or convalescent COVID-19. For the CDR3, the DNA is TGTGCCAGTAGTATAGGACTAGCGGGAGGAAACAATGAGCAGTTCTTC. Translating it yields CASSIGLAGGNNEQFF.